The 16 T cell receptor beta chains reported below all come from one sample, sequenced in a study of cytomegalovirus exposure and HLA in healthy donors. PCR primers comprised 60 Vbeta and 13 Jbeta primers. Using immunoSEQ multiplex PCR, the repertoire was profiled, and TCRdb retains in-frame clones only, with some absent. This sample lists around 74,000 clones; its ten largest clones have 12% to 15%. The specimen was PBMCs. These receptors originate from a man aged 50 to 59 in good health and CMV-seropositive.

Here the CDR3 reads CASSWASQETQYF. CDR3 nucleotides: TGCGCCAGCAGCTGGGCGTCGCAAGAGACCCAGTACTTC. The J gene is TRBJ2-5, the V gene TRBV5-1; D not certain. Trimming stripped 3 bases from V and 2 bases from J, with 8 bases between. From germline, CDR1 is SGHRS and CDR2 YFSETQ. The CDR3 is made up of 13 amino acids.

The chain employs TRBV5-1 and TRBJ1-1; 9 bases match TRBD1. Germline V CDR1 and CDR2: SGHRS, YFSETQ. The trim removed 0 bases at V and 0 bases at J, leaving 0 bases unmatched. This CDR3 is 15 amino acids long. The CDR3 here is CASSLGQGVNTEAFF. In DNA form, the CDR3 reads TGCGCCAGCAGCTTGGGACAGGGGGTGAACACTGAAGCTTTCTTT.

This chain uses TRBV6-5 with TRBJ1-1, with 8 bases lining up with TRBD1. CDR1 and CDR2 from the germline V gene are MNHEY and SVGAGI. With 7 bases clipped from V and 5 bases from J, the junction kept 12 bases outside the gene matches. The CDR3 has 15 amino acids. In DNA, the CDR3 is TGTGCCAGCACCCCTCCAGGGGGCGCGAGGACTGAAGCTTTCTTT. As protein: CASTPPGGARTEAFF.

J is TRBJ2-7 and V is TRBV2; a weak D match, TRBD1 (6 bases). V was clipped by 4 bases and J by 2 bases, with 12 bases between them. The CDR3 is 14 residues long. CDR1 and CDR2 (germline): SNHLY, FYNNEI. Here the CDR3 reads CASSVGGLTYEQYF. The CDR3 DNA is TGTGCCAGCAGTGTTGGGGGCCTCACCTACGAGCAGTACTTC.

The chain combines TRBV19 with TRBJ2-3; 7 bases agree with TRBD1. Germline V CDR1 and CDR2: LNHDA, SQIVND (reference sequence). V was clipped by 7 bases and J by 4 bases; unmatched bases: 11. CDR3 length equals 15 residues. The CDR3 spells CASNEIRGHSDTQYF. In DNA, the CDR3 is TGTGCCAGTAACGAAATAAGGGGGCACTCAGATACGCAGTATTTT.

CDR3 DNA: TGTGCCAGCAGGAGGGGGCCAGGCGCAGATACGCAGTATTTT. Encoded protein: CASRRGPGADTQYF. The chain combines TRBV2 with TRBJ2-3; TRBD1 matches 7 bases. Losses at the gene ends were 6 bases for V and 4 bases for J; bases not matched to a gene: 7. The CDR3 is made up of 14 amino acids. Germline CDR1 is SNHLY and CDR2 is FYNNEI.

This chain links TRBV15 with TRBJ2-1; 9 nucleotides align to TRBD1. The length of the CDR3 is 14 residues. Germline CDR1 reads LNHNV; CDR2 reads YYDKDF (reference sequence). V lost 1 base to trimming and J lost 15 bases; unmatched junction nucleotides: 10. CDR3 DNA: TGTGCCACCAGCAGAGCCGGGACAGGGAAAGGAGGGTTCTTC. Its translation: CATSRAGTGKGGFF.

The rearrangement uses TRBV27 and TRBJ1-2; D is possibly TRBD1 (5 bases). This CDR3 is built from 13 residues. Germline V CDR1 and CDR2: MNHEY, SMNVEV (reference sequence). V was pared by 5 bases and J by 6 bases, with 13 bases between. The CDR3 coding sequence is TGTGCCAGCAGTGTACAAGGGGCCGATGGCTACACCTTC. It is translated as CASSVQGADGYTF.

The chain has TRBV11-3 and TRBJ2-3; D perhaps matches TRBD1 (5 bases). The germline V gene encodes CDR1 SGHNT and CDR2 YENEEA. Between the trimmed V and J ends, which lost 2 bases and 1 base, there was a span of 7 bases. The CDR3 has 14 residues. CDR3 in amino acids: CASSLSRGTDTQYF. The CDR3 DNA reads TGTGCCAGCAGCTTAAGCAGGGGCACAGATACGCAGTATTTT.

The V call is TRBV7-9, the J call TRBJ1-1; D is possibly TRBD1 (5 bases). V dropped 5 bases and J dropped 5 bases, with 15 bases sitting between them. CDR3 length equals 14 residues. Per the germline V gene, CDR1 is SEHNR and CDR2 is FQNEAQ (reference sequence). CDR3 amino acids: CASSPGGGWTEAFF. The CDR3 DNA is TGTGCCAGCAGCCCGGGCGGGGGTTGGACTGAAGCTTTCTTT.

The chain employs TRBV14 and TRBJ2-7; 12 bases map to TRBD1. This CDR3 has 17 amino acids. Germline trimming cut 1 base from V and 4 bases from J; bases unmatched to any gene: 8. Per germline, CDR1 SGHDN and CDR2 FVKESK. Written as DNA, the CDR3 is TGTGCCAGCAGCCAAGCTGATAGGGGACAGGGGGCATACGAGCAGTACTTC. Translating gives CASSQADRGQGAYEQYF.

The chain joins TRBV2 to TRBJ2-7; D unresolved. The CDR3 is 12 amino acids. V lost 4 bases to trimming and J lost 0 bases, with 4 bases between them. CDR1 and CDR2 (germline): SNHLY, FYNNEI. CDR3 in amino acids: CASSVSSYEQYF. Here the CDR3 DNA reads TGTGCCAGCAGTGTGAGCTCCTACGAGCAGTACTTC.

The gene calls are TRBV27 and TRBJ2-7; tentative D call: TRBD1 (6 bases). The germline gives CDR1 MNHEY, CDR2 SMNVEV (reference sequence). V lost 6 bases, J lost 3 bases, and 15 bases lay in between. The CDR3 length is 14 residues. CDR3 loop: CASRTPGQYYEQYF. Written as DNA, the CDR3 is TGTGCCAGCAGAACACCGGGACAATACTACGAGCAGTACTTC.

The chain has TRBV30 and TRBJ1-1; D uncertain. V lost 4 bases and J lost 0, with 3 bases in between. The CDR3 sequence is 11 residues long. CDR1 is GTSNPN and CDR2 is SVGIG in the germline V gene (reference sequence). The CDR3 region is CAWNMNTEAFF. CDR3 nucleotide sequence: TGTGCCTGGAATATGAACACTGAAGCTTTCTTT.

V usage is TRBV5-6 and J usage is TRBJ1-2; D unclear. This CDR3 spans 15 amino acids. V shed 4 bases and J shed 2 bases, with 15 bases lying between them. CDR1 and CDR2 (germline): SGHDT, YYEEEE. CDR3 protein: CASSPEDTLNYGYTF. As DNA, the CDR3 is TGTGCCAGCAGCCCGGAGGATACACTGAACTATGGCTACACCTTC.

This chain joins TRBV5-1 and TRBJ1-2; tentatively, D is TRBD1 (5 bases). Trimming took 4 bases from V and 6 from J, leaving 7 bases between them. Germline V lookup: CDR1 SGHRS, CDR2 YFSETQ. This CDR3 is 11 amino acids long. The CDR3 DNA reads TGCGCCAGCAGCGCAGGGAATGGCTACACCTTC. Its protein is CASSAGNGYTF.